These 18 T cell receptor beta chains originate from one sample sequenced in a study of T cell responses to AZD1222 COVID-19 vaccine (dated by TCRdb to the early 2020s). Preparation of the library involved the immunoSEQ multiplex PCR assay. The immuneACCESS repertoire file appears here via TCRdb, limited to in-frame rearrangements. These files lack a portion of the clones; in checked studies, under half of the deficit traces to unresolved V genes, and the cause of the others is not known. Within this sample are 150,000 or so clones, with 80% to 95% of them counted one time only. Over 1.3% of the sample belongs to the ten largest clones. The time point label, as the study defines it: baseline before first vaccination. Sequenced material: peripheral blood, taken on day 0 of AZD1222 vaccination. These receptors all come from an adult in good health.

The chain carries TRBV28 and TRBJ2-4; D is undetermined. The germline V gene encodes CDR1 MDHEN and CDR2 SYDVKM. V dropped 4 bases and J dropped 0 bases, with 7 bases sitting between them. The CDR3 is 14 amino acids. The CDR3 DNA sequence: TGTGCCAGCAGTTCCGGGCTAGCCAAAAACATTCAGTACTTC. This sequence encodes CASSSGLAKNIQYF. Together with reference TRBV28 and TRBJ2-4, the CDR3 gives the full variable domain: DVKVTQSSRYLVKRTGEKVFLECVQDMDHENMFWYRQDPGLGLRLIYFSYDVKMKEKGDIPEGYSVSREKKERFSLILESASTNQTSMYLCASSSGLAKNIQYFGAGTRLSVL.

This clone occurred a few times. Written as DNA, the CDR3 is TGTGCCAGCAGCCCCGGAAGGGCTAACTATGGCTACACCTTC. Translating gives CASSPGRANYGYTF. The chain combines TRBV5-5 with TRBJ1-2; D is undetermined. The germline gives CDR1 SGHKS, CDR2 YYEKEE (reference sequence). CDR3 size: 14 residues. V was shortened by 4 bases and J by 0 bases, with 10 bases between the two germline ends.

This clone was detected only a few times. The rearrangement links TRBV4-2 to TRBJ2-7, with 10 bases fitting TRBD2. Germline CDR1 reads LGHNA; CDR2 reads YNFKEQ. V dropped 1 base and J dropped 4; count of bases not matched to a gene: 7. The CDR3 runs 16 residues. CDR3 sequence (DNA): TGTGCCAGCAGCCAAGGGCCAGCGGGAGGGATGTACGAGCAGTACTTC. This encodes CASSQGPAGGMYEQYF.

The chain uses TRBV21-1 and TRBJ2-7; the table calls TRBD2, which could not be checked here. TRBV21-1 is marked as a pseudogene. This CDR3 comprises 15 residues. CDR3 in amino acids: CASTPGRARGYEQYF. The CDR3 DNA reads TGTGCCAGCACCCCCGGGAGAGCTCGGGGCTACGAGCAGTACTTC.

The chain combines TRBV6-5 with TRBJ2-7; TRBD2 matches 11 bases. CDR3 length: 15 residues. CDR1 and CDR2 (germline): MNHEY, SVGAGI. The J segment lost 6 bases and the V segment lost 6 bases, leaving 10 bases of the junction unmatched. CDR3 coding DNA: TGTGCCAGCAGGGCGCCGGGACTAGCGGCGGCCGAGCAGTACTTC. It encodes CASRAPGLAAAEQYF.

CDR3 in amino acids: CASSFGTPSNQPQHF. In DNA, the CDR3 is TGTGCCAGCAGCTTTGGGACGCCTAGCAATCAGCCCCAGCATTTT. The chain recombines TRBV7-8 with TRBJ1-5; D perhaps matches TRBD1 (5 bases). CDR1 is SGHVS and CDR2 is FQNEAQ in the germline V gene. V lost 3 bases and J lost 0, with 9 bases in between. This CDR3 has 15 amino acids.

The rearrangement uses TRBV5-1 and TRBJ1-3, with no clear D. The germline V gene encodes CDR1 SGHRS and CDR2 YFSETQ. CDR3 length: 15 residues. The germline V and J ends were trimmed by 0 bases and 4 bases, with 11 bases remaining between them. CDR3 DNA: TGCGCCAGCAGCTTGGGAGGGCCGCTCGGAAACACCATATATTTT. This codes for CASSLGGPLGNTIYF. Drawing the rest from reference TRBV5-1 and TRBJ1-3, the complete variable domain is KAGVTQTPRYLIKTRGQQVTLSCSPISGHRSVSWYQQTPGQGLQFLFEYFSETQRNKGNFPGRFSGRQFSNSRSEMNVSTLELGDSALYLCASSLGGPLGNTIYFGEGSWLTVV.

The rearrangement joins TRBV24-1 to TRBJ2-2, with 8 bases aligning to TRBD1. Germline CDR1 and CDR2: KGHDR and SFDVKD. The CDR3 loop spans 17 amino acids. The J segment lost 3 bases and the V segment lost 4 bases, leaving 9 bases of the junction unmatched. The CDR3 sequence is CATSDRGQSPYTGELFF. The CDR3 region has the DNA TGTGCCACCAGTGACAGGGGGCAATCCCCTTACACCGGGGAGCTGTTTTTT.

This clone was seen a handful of times. V gene TRBV3-1 (or the pseudogene TRBV3-2) combines with J gene TRBJ1-1; 8 bases agree with TRBD1. The CDR3 has 14 amino acids. The ends lost 4 bases at V and 5 bases at J; junction bases unmatched: 6. In germline, CDR1 is LGHDT, CDR2 YNNKEL (reference sequence). The CDR3 DNA reads TGTGCCAGCAGCCGAGACAGGGGACGGACTGAAGCTTTCTTT. It codes for CASSRDRGRTEAFF.

This chain uses TRBV7-2 with TRBJ1-1, with D uncertain. V lost 1 base and J 0 bases, leaving 12 bases between the germline ends. Germline CDR1 reads SGHTA; CDR2 reads FQGNSA. The CDR3 totals 16 residues. The CDR3 sequence is CASSLESRSLNTEAFF. The CDR3 nucleotides are TGTGCCAGCAGCTTAGAGTCGCGATCCTTGAACACTGAAGCTTTCTTT.

This sequence joins TRBV19 and TRBJ1-2; D ambiguous. The V gene lost 6 bases and the J gene lost 5 bases, with 10 bases spanning the gap. Germline V gene lookup returns CDR1 LNHDA and CDR2 SQIVND (reference sequence). The CDR3 length is 12 residues. CDR3: CASSVPGYGYTF. CDR3 nucleotides: TGTGCCAGTAGCGTACCTGGGTATGGCTACACCTTC.

This chain connects TRBV11-2 to TRBJ2-6; TRBD2 matches at 9 bases. The trim removed 5 bases at V and 4 bases at J, leaving 15 bases unmatched. The CDR3 spans 19 residues. CDR1 and CDR2 (germline): SGHAT, FQNNGV. The CDR3 DNA reads as TGTGCCAGCAGCCCCGCCATCACCGAGCGGGGGGACGGGGCCAACGTCCTGACTTTC. Protein product: CASSPAITERGDGANVLTF.

This clone was counted a single time. V usage is TRBV3-1 (or the pseudogene TRBV3-2) and J usage is TRBJ1-1; no clear D gene. The CDR3 contains 13 residues. The germline gives CDR1 LGHDT, CDR2 YNNKEL (reference sequence). V was clipped by 3 bases and J by 3 bases, with 8 bases between them. In DNA, the CDR3 is TGTGCCAGCAGCCACGGAAGGGACACTGAAGCTTTCTTT. As protein: CASSHGRDTEAFF.

The chain uses TRBV30 and TRBJ1-3; 8 nucleotides agree with TRBD1. The CDR3 loop spans 15 amino acids. Losses at the gene ends were 2 bases for V and 1 base for J; bases not matched to a gene: 4. Germline loops: CDR1 GTSNPN, CDR2 SVGIG (reference sequence). CDR3 DNA: TGTGCCTGGAGTCTAGGACAGGGTTCTGGAAACACCATATATTTT. This gives the protein CAWSLGQGSGNTIYF.

This sequence joins TRBV6-5 and TRBJ2-7, with D possibly being TRBD1 (5 bases). This CDR3 is 13 amino acids long. Germline V gene data show CDR1 as MNHEY and CDR2 as SVGAGI. V lost 5 bases and J lost 3, with 11 bases in between. The DNA for the CDR3 is TGTGCCAGCAGTAGGGGCTCATTCTACGAGCAGTACTTC. It translates to CASSRGSFYEQYF.

This rearrangement joins TRBV7-9 to TRBJ2-7; TRBD1 matches 7 bases. Unmatched junction bases numbered 13, after V lost 4 bases and J lost 7 bases. The CDR3 runs to 15 residues. Germline V CDR1 and CDR2: SEHNR, FQNEAQ (reference sequence). This CDR3 is CASSSWTGGSREQYF. CDR3 sequence (DNA): TGTGCCAGCAGCTCCTGGACAGGTGGTTCTCGGGAGCAGTACTTC.

The rearrangement joins TRBV7-2 to TRBJ2-6; a possible D gene is TRBD1 (5 bases). Trimming stripped 2 bases from V and 3 bases from J, with 11 bases between. The germline gives CDR1 SGHTA, CDR2 FQGNSA. The CDR3 covers 16 residues. The CDR3 region is CASSLQGSGGANVLTF. DNA for the CDR3: TGTGCCAGCAGCTTACAGGGTTCTGGTGGGGCCAACGTCCTGACTTTC.

The chain joins TRBV30 to TRBJ2-7; D possibly corresponds to TRBD1 (7 bases). CDR3 length: 16 residues. Germline lookup yields CDR1 GTSNPN and CDR2 SVGIG (reference sequence). Trimming shortened V by 2 bases and J by 3 bases, and 20 bases separated the two germline ends. CDR3 nucleotides: TGTGCCTGGAGTCTGGAGGGGGCGGGGAGTTTCTACGAGCAGTACTTC. Its translation is CAWSLEGAGSFYEQYF.